A single sample gave rise to the 25 T cell receptor beta chains below, sequenced in a study of shared clonotypes between healthy human individuals. Produced via immunoSEQ multiplex PCR; TCRdb's table is partial and in-frame only. The sample yields roughly 2 million clones, 95% seen once. Sequencing was carried out using naive CD4+ T cells sorted from blood. Subset reported: CD45RA+ positively selected. All receptors derive from a young man in good health.

In its sample, this clone was seen once. CDR3 DNA: TGTGCCAGCAGCTTTTCGGACAGGGAGAAATCACCCCTCCACTTT. The encoded protein is CASSFSDREKSPLHF. The chain is built from TRBV7-8 and TRBJ1-6, with 8 bases matching TRBD1. The CDR3 is 15 amino acids. V shed 3 bases, J shed 10 bases, and the junction held 8 bases outside the gene matches. Germline V gene data show CDR1 as SGHVS and CDR2 as FQNEAQ.

V is TRBV4-1 and J is TRBJ1-5; D ambiguous. Trimming left V 5 bases short and J 4 bases short, with 18 bases between. The length of the CDR3 is 16 residues. Per the germline V gene, CDR1 is MGHRA and CDR2 is YSYEKL. The CDR3 is CASSSSQITENQPQHF. The CDR3 region has the DNA TGCGCCAGCAGCTCATCGCAGATAACGGAAAATCAGCCCCAGCATTTT.

V is TRBV9 and J is TRBJ1-5, with D tentatively TRBD1 (5 bases). Per the germline V gene, CDR1 is SGDLS and CDR2 is YYNGEE. The CDR3 extends over 15 amino acids. V was cut by 5 bases and J by 3 bases, with 15 bases left in between. CDR3 sequence (DNA): TGTGCCAGCAGTACCTTCGGGGGGTTCAATCAGCCCCAGCATTTT. Translating it yields CASSTFGGFNQPQHF. The variable domain in full, with the rest retrieved from reference TRBV9 and TRBJ1-5, is DSGVTQTPKHLITATGQRVTLRCSPRSGDLSVYWYQQSLDQGLQFLIQYYNGEERAKGNILERFSAQQFPDLHSELNLSSLELGDSALYFCASSTFGGFNQPQHFGDGTRLSIL.

The V gene is TRBV30, the J gene TRBJ2-7; TRBD1 is a possible D gene (5 bases). The CDR3 covers 14 residues. Germline values: CDR1 GTSNPN, CDR2 SVGIG (reference sequence). Trimming stripped 0 bases from V and 0 bases from J, with 9 bases between. The CDR3 DNA reads TGTGCCTGGAGTGTACAGGAGTACTCCTACGAGCAGTACTTC. This translates into CAWSVQEYSYEQYF.

The chain employs TRBV10-3 and TRBJ2-7; TRBD1 is a possible D gene (6 bases). Germline V gene lookup returns CDR1 ENHRY and CDR2 SYGVKD. V shed 7 bases and J shed 2 bases, with 12 bases lying between them. This CDR3 is 13 amino acids long. CDR3 amino acids: CAINMGQTYEQYF. In nucleotides, the CDR3 is TGTGCCATCAACATGGGACAAACCTACGAGCAGTACTTC.

The chain recombines TRBV7-9 with TRBJ2-3, with D tentatively TRBD2 (6 bases). CDR1 is SEHNR and CDR2 is FQNEAQ in the germline V gene (reference sequence). The CDR3 length is 18 residues. V lost 11 bases to trimming and J lost 1 base, with 28 bases between them. This CDR3 is CARSRGQGNIRGTDTQYF. CDR3 bases: TGTGCCCGCTCGCGGGGCCAGGGAAATATCAGGGGCACAGATACGCAGTATTTT.

The CDR3, as DNA: TGTGCCAGTAGTGCACAACAGGGGAACACTGAAGCTTTCTTT. The encoded protein is CASSAQQGNTEAFF. The J gene is TRBJ1-1, the V gene TRBV19; TRBD1 might be the D (6 bases). The V end was cut by 5 bases, the J end by 1 base, with 11 bases between. This CDR3 is built from 14 residues. From germline, CDR1 is LNHDA and CDR2 SQIVND (reference sequence). Based on the CDR3 plus reference TRBV19 and TRBJ1-1, the full variable domain is DGGITQSPKYLFRKEGQNVTLSCEQNLNHDAMYWYRQDPGQGLRLIYYSQIVNDFQKGDIAEGYSVSREKKESFPLTVTSAQKNPTAFYLCASSAQQGNTEAFFGQGTRLTVV.

The chain carries TRBV6-5 and TRBJ2-1; D ambiguous. The V gene's germline CDR1 is MNHEY and CDR2 SVGAGI. The CDR3 has 13 amino acids. The germline V and J ends were trimmed by 2 bases and 8 bases, with 10 bases remaining between them. CDR3 loop: CASSYNPGYEQFF. CDR3 in DNA: TGTGCCAGCAGTTACAATCCCGGCTATGAGCAGTTCTTC.

This sequence joins TRBV18 and TRBJ2-7; TRBD1 or TRBD2 may be the D gene (6 bases each). CDR3 size: 13 residues. V gave up 8 bases and J gave up 5 bases, with 16 bases separating them. Germline CDR1 KGHSH, CDR2 LQKENI. CDR3 DNA: TGTGCCAGCGCGAGGGGGGATTTCGACGAGCAGTACTTC. It encodes CASARGDFDEQYF.

The genes are TRBV5-6 and TRBJ1-2; perhaps TRBD1 as D (5 bases). The CDR3 is 14 amino acids. Trimming shortened V by 0 bases and J by 7 bases, and 13 bases separated the two germline ends. Germline lookup yields CDR1 SGHDT and CDR2 YYEEEE. The DNA of the CDR3 is TGTGCCAGCAGCTTGGTGAGGGGCCAGGGTGGCTACACCTTC. Translation gives CASSLVRGQGGYTF.

This chain links TRBV19 with TRBJ2-7, with D tentatively TRBD1 or TRBD2 (5 bases each). The germline V gene has CDR1 LNHDA and CDR2 SQIVND (reference sequence). CDR3 length: 13 amino acids. V was pared by 4 bases and J by 3 bases, with 10 bases between. As DNA, the CDR3 is TGTGCCAGTAGTAGGGGACGGATCTACGAGCAGTACTTC. This sequence encodes CASSRGRIYEQYF.

This clone is a singleton in its sample. V and J are TRBV4-3 and TRBJ2-1, with 7 bases that match TRBD2. The germline gives CDR1 LGHNA, CDR2 YSLEER. V lost 1 base, J lost 7 bases, and 10 bases stayed unmatched. The CDR3 consists of 16 residues. The CDR3, as DNA: TGCGCCAGCAGCCAAGTCGGCGGGGGAGTCAGGAATGAGCAGTTCTTC. This gives the protein CASSQVGGGVRNEQFF.

The gene calls are TRBV5-1 and TRBJ1-2, with D uncertain. V lost 5 bases to trimming and J lost 3 bases, with 11 bases between them. The V gene's germline CDR1 is SGHRS and CDR2 YFSETQ. The length of the CDR3 is 13 residues. Written as DNA, the CDR3 is TGCGCCAGCAGTCCTAACTGGGACTATGGCTACACCTTC. This codes for CASSPNWDYGYTF.

The V and J genes are TRBV10-3 and TRBJ2-5; TRBD2 might be the D (6 bases). V was clipped by 8 bases and J by 7 bases, with 41 bases between them. The CDR3 has 21 residues. The germline V gene has CDR1 ENHRY and CDR2 SYGVKD. This CDR3 is CAILRRGRNIFPRCPGGTQYF. The CDR3 nucleotides are TGTGCCATCCTACGCCGGGGGAGGAACATTTTCCCCCGATGCCCCGGGGGGACCCAGTACTTC.

The rearrangement links TRBV7-6 to TRBJ1-6; 8 bases map to TRBD1. The CDR3 runs to 15 residues. CDR1 and CDR2 from the germline V gene are SGHVS and FNYEAQ. J was trimmed by 7 bases and V by 0 bases; bases with no gene match: 2. The CDR3 spells CASSLAQGGNSPLHF. The CDR3 bases are TGTGCCAGCAGCTTAGCACAGGGGGGAAATTCACCCCTCCACTTT.

This clone has a single count. V and J are TRBV30 and TRBJ2-7; D not resolved. CDR3 length: 13 amino acids. Trimming left V 0 bases short and J 5 bases short, with 11 bases between. Germline values: CDR1 GTSNPN, CDR2 SVGIG (reference sequence). In DNA form, the CDR3 reads TGTGCCTGGAGTGTACTTCTAGGGCACGAGCAGTACTTC. Translating it yields CAWSVLLGHEQYF.

V gene TRBV25-1 combines with J gene TRBJ2-7; D perhaps matches TRBD2 (6 bases). The germline V gene encodes CDR1 MGHDK and CDR2 SYGVNS. The CDR3 length is 14 residues. The ends were cut back, 3 bases at V and 5 bases at J, with 14 bases in the middle. The CDR3, as DNA: TGTGCCAGCAGTGACACAGGAGGGGACGACGAGCAGTACTTC. Translation gives CASSDTGGDDEQYF.

V is TRBV14 and J is TRBJ1-6; the D is unclear. Between the trimmed V and J ends, which lost 3 bases and 7 bases, there was a span of 4 bases. The CDR3 runs 12 residues. Germline V CDR1 and CDR2: SGHDN, FVKESK. The CDR3 bases are TGTGCCAGCAGCCACAGGAATTCACCCCTCCACTTT. Its protein product is CASSHRNSPLHF.

This chain connects TRBV5-4 to TRBJ2-1; 14 positions match TRBD2. The trim removed 0 bases at V and 8 bases at J, leaving 10 bases unmatched. In germline, CDR1 is SGHNT, CDR2 YYREEE (reference sequence). CDR3 size: 18 residues. The CDR3 sequence: CASSLAPGLAGGGDEQFF. For the CDR3, the DNA is TGTGCCAGCAGCTTGGCCCCCGGACTAGCGGGAGGAGGTGATGAGCAGTTCTTC.

The chain links TRBV5-6 to TRBJ2-2; 10 bases line up with TRBD1. The J segment lost 6 bases and the V segment lost 3 bases, leaving 8 bases of the junction unmatched. Germline loops: CDR1 SGHDT, CDR2 YYEEEE. This CDR3 is 16 amino acids long. The CDR3: CASSSQGQGWAGELFF. The CDR3 DNA reads as TGTGCCAGCAGCTCCCAGGGACAGGGGTGGGCCGGGGAGCTGTTTTTT.

The chain recombines TRBV29-1 with TRBJ1-4; no clear D. Germline-derived CDR1 and CDR2 are SQVTM and ANQGSEA. The V gene lost 6 bases and the J gene lost 7 bases, with 9 bases spanning the gap. The CDR3 runs to 11 residues. CDR3 in amino acids: CSVGWGEKLFF. CDR3 sequence (DNA): TGCAGCGTCGGGTGGGGTGAAAAACTGTTTTTT.

This clone was counted once. The V gene is TRBV29-1, the J gene TRBJ1-5; D not certain. CDR1 and CDR2 from the germline V gene are SQVTM and ANQGSEA. The CDR3 extends over 14 amino acids. The V gene lost 1 base and the J gene lost 7 bases, with 14 bases spanning the gap. As DNA, the CDR3 is TGCAGCGTTGAAGGCCAGGCCCCGGGGCAGCCCCAGCATTTT. Translation gives CSVEGQAPGQPQHF. Full variable domain (remainder filled in from reference TRBV29-1 and TRBJ1-5): SAVISQKPSRDICQRGTSLTIQCQVDSQVTMMFWYRQQPGQSLTLIATANQGSEATYESGFVIDKFPISRPNLTFSTLTVSNMSPEDSSIYLCSVEGQAPGQPQHFGDGTRLSIL.

The chain is built from TRBV10-3 and TRBJ2-7, with D possibly matching TRBD1 (6 bases). Deletions cut 5 bases from V and 5 bases from J, with 13 bases between. The CDR3 sequence is 13 residues long. Per the germline V gene, CDR1 is ENHRY and CDR2 is SYGVKD. For the CDR3, the DNA is TGTGCCATCAGTCCCGGGACAACCCACGAGCAGTACTTC. This translates into CAISPGTTHEQYF.

J is TRBJ2-1 and V is TRBV7-3; maybe TRBD1 (6 bases). Trimming took off 5 bases at V and 7 bases at J, with 18 bases between the two ends. Per the germline V gene, CDR1 is SGHTA and CDR2 is FQGTGA. CDR3 size: 15 residues. This chain's CDR3 is CASSVGASLSNEQFF. In nucleotides, the CDR3 is TGTGCCAGCAGCGTGGGGGCATCCCTTTCGAATGAGCAGTTCTTC.

The chain uses TRBV10-1 and TRBJ2-1, with 10 bases aligning to TRBD2. The CDR3 loop spans 16 amino acids. V trimming: 4 bases; J trimming: 8 bases; junction bases outside the gene matches: 11. Germline V CDR1 and CDR2: WNHNN, SYGVQD (reference sequence). The CDR3: CASSVASGGAQDEQFF. The CDR3, as DNA: TGCGCCAGCAGTGTGGCCAGCGGGGGGGCTCAGGATGAGCAGTTCTTC.